In its sample, the clone carrying this T cell receptor (beta chain) was seen a few times. From germline, CDR1 is MDHEN and CDR2 SYDVKM. V was clipped by 2 bases and J by 9 bases, with 13 bases between them. There are 13 residues in the CDR3. The data belong to a study of blood T cell repertoires in COVID-19. Study background: COVID-19 samples, acute and convalescent, were from the United States, Italy and Spain. T cells, B-cell-depleted T cells, or PBMCs provided the cDNA or gDNA that served as material.

In the original workflow: Estimation of nucleated cell counts was performed using reference gene primer amplification. The assay was immunoSEQ multiplex PCR, and TCRdb's table has in-frame clones only and misses some. V and J calls and clone size are as listed in that table; D and trimming were resolved from the DNA. Here the sample spans approximately 110,000 clones, 75% to 90% being singletons. The clonotype comes from a man between 65 and 85 years old with acute or convalescent COVID-19. This chain joins TRBV28 and TRBJ1-2; D remains unclear. Sequencing used peripheral blood. CDR3 nucleotides: TGTGCCAGCAGTTTACGGCAGACTCAACGCTACACCTTC. Its protein product is CASSLRQTQRYTF.